This T cell receptor (beta chain) was captured in a study of CD8+ T cells in alopecia areata. Study-level information: Disease severity was quantified as SALT score of affected scalp area.

For this clone: Antigen unknown.

Regarding the study as a whole: Amid tofacitinib therapy, many expanded lesional clones stayed present in scalp and blood.

Isolated RNA was reverse transcribed into cDNA used as the sequencing template. The table came from immunoSEQ multiplex PCR; TCRdb's copy has only in-frame clones and leaves some out. Among over 150,000 clones, around three fifths were seen once, and the ten largest hold 12% to 15%. Treatment given: oral pan-JAK inhibitor, 5-10 mg twice daily. From alopecia areata patients, lesional scalp punch biopsies and peripheral blood were collected. PBMCs provided sorted CD4+ and CD8+ T cells. Germline V gene lookup returns CDR1 GTSNPN and CDR2 SVGIG (reference sequence). CDR3 length: 15 residues. V shed 3 bases and J 1 base; nucleotides not matched to a gene: 6.

The source was CD4+ T cells sorted from blood, collected at week 24, from a patient treated with tofacitinib. V usage is TRBV30 and J usage is TRBJ2-4; 7 bases fit TRBD1. The sequence came from a human donor with alopecia areata. DNA for the CDR3: TGTGCCTGGAGACAGGGGATTGCGGCCAAAAACATTCAGTACTTC. Translated: CAWRQGIAAKNIQYF.